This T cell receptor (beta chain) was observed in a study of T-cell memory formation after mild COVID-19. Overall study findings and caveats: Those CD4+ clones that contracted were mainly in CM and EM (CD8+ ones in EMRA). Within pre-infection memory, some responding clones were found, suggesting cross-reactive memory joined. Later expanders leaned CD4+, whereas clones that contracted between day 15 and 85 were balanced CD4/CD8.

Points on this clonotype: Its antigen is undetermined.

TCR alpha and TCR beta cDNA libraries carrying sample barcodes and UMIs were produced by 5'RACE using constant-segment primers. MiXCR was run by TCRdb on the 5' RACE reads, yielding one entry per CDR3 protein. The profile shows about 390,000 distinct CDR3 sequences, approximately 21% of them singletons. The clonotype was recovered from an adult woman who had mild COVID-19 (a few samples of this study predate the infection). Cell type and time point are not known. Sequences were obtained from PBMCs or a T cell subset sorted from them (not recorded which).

CDR3 coding DNA: TGCGCCAGCAGCTTGGTGGAGACAGGGGTAGACGAGCAGTACTTC. It codes for CASSLVETGVDEQYF. The rearrangement links TRBV5-1 to TRBJ2-7; TRBD1 matches 8 bases. J gave up 5 bases and V 0 bases, and 7 bases lay outside the gene matches. The CDR3 spans 15 residues. Looked up from germline, CDR1 is SGHRS and CDR2 is YFSETQ.